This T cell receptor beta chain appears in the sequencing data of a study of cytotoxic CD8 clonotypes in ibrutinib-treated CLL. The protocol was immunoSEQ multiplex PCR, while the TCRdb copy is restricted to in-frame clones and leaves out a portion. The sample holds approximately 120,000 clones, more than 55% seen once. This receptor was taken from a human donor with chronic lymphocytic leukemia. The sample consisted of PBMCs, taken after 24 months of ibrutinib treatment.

Here the CDR3 reads CASSLFSSGATYEQYF. The CDR3 region has the DNA TGTGCCAGCAGCTTGTTCTCTAGCGGGGCGACCTACGAGCAGTACTTC. The chain employs TRBV5-6 and TRBJ2-7; 9 positions agree with TRBD2. The CDR3 sequence is 16 residues long. The germline CDR1 and CDR2 sequences are SGHDT and YYEEEE. Trimming cost V 1 base and J 2 bases; bases outside gene matches: 7.